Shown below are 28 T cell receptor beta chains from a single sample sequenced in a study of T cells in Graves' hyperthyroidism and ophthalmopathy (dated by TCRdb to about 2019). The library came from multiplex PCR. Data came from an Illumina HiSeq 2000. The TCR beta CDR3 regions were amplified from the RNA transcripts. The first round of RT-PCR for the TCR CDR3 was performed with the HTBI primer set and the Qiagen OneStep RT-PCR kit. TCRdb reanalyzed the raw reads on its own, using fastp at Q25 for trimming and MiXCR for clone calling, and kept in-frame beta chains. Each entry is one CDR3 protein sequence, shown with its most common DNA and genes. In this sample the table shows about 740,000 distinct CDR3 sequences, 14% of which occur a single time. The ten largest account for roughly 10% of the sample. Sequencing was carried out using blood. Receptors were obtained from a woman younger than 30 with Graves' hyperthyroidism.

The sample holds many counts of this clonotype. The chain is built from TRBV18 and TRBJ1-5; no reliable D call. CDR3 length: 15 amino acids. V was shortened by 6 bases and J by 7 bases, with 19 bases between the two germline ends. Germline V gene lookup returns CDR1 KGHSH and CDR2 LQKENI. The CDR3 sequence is CASSPTWGESQPQHF. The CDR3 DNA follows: TGTGCCAGCTCCCCGACGTGGGGAGAAAGCCAGCCCCAGCATTTT.

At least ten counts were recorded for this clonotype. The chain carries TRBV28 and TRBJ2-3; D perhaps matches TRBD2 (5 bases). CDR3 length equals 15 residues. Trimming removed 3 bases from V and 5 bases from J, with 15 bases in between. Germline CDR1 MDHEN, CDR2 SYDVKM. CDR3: CASSFPLGRGDTQYF. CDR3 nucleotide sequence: TGTGCCAGCAGTTTCCCTCTCGGCCGGGGAGATACGCAGTATTTT.

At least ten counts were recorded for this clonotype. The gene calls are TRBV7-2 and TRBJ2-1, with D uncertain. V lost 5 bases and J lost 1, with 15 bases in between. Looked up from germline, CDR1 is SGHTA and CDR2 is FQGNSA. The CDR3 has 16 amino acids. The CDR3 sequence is CASSTRSSRSYNEQFF. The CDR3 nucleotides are TGTGCCAGCAGCACCCGAAGTTCGAGATCCTACAATGAGCAGTTCTTC.

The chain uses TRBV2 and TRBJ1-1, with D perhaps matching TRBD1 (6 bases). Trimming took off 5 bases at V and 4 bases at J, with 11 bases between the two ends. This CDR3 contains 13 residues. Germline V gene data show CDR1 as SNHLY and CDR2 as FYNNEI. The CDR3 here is CASSRGGITEAFF. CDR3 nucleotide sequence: TGTGCCAGCAGTAGAGGGGGGATCACTGAAGCTTTCTTT.

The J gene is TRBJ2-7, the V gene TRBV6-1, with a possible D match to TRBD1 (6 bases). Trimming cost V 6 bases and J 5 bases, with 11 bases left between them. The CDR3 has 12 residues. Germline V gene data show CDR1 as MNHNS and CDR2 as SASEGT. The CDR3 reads CASSDRLNEQYF. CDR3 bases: TGTGCCAGCAGCGACAGGTTAAACGAGCAGTACTTC.

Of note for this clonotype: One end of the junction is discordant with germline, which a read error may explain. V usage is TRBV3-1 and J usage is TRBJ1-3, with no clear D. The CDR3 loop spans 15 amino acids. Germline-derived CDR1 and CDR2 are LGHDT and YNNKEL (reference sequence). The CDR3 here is CTSSQRGTVGNTIYF. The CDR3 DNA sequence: TGTACCAGCAGCCAAAGAGGCACGGTAGGAAACACCATATATTTT.

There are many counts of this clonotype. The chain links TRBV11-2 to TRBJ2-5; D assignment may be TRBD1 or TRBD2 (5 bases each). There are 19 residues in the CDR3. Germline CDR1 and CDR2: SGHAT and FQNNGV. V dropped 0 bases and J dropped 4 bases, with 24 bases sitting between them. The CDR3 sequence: CASSLEGALRGLWAETQYF. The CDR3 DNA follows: TGTGCCAGCAGCTTAGAAGGGGCGTTGAGGGGCCTGTGGGCAGAGACCCAGTACTTC.

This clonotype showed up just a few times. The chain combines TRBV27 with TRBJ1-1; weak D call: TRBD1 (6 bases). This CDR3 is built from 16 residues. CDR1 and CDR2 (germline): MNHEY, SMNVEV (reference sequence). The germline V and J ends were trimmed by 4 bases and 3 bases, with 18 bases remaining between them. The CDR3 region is CASSSPPGRGDTEAFF. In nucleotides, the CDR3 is TGTGCCAGCAGTTCCCCCCCAGGCAGGGGCGACACTGAAGCTTTCTTT.

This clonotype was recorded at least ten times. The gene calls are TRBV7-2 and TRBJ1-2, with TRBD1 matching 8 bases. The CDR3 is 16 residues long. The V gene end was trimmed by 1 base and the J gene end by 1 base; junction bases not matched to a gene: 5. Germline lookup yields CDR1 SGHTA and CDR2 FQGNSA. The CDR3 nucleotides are TGTGCCAGCAGCTTAGTGGCAGGGGGCAATAACTATGGCTACACCTTC. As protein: CASSLVAGGNNYGYTF.

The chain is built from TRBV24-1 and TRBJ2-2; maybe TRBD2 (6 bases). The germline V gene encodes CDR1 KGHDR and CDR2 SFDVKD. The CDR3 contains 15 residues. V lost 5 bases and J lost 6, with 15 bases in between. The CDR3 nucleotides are TGTGCCACCAGTGCCGCGGGACGGACCGCCGGGGAGCTGTTTTTT. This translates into CATSAAGRTAGELFF.

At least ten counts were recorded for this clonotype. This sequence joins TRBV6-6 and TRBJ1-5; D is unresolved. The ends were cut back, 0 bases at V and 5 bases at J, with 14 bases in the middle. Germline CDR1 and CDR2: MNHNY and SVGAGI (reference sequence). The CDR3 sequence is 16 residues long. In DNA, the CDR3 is TGTGCCAGCAGTTACTCAGCTTTCCCCCCCGATCAGCCCCAGCATTTT. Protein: CASSYSAFPPDQPQHF.

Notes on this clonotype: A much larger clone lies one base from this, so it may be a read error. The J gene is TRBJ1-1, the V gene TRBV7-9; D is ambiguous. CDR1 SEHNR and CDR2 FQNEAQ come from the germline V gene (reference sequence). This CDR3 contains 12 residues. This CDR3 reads CVSSPVFTEAFF. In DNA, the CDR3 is TGTGTCAGCAGCCCCGTCTTCACTGAAGCTTTCTTT.

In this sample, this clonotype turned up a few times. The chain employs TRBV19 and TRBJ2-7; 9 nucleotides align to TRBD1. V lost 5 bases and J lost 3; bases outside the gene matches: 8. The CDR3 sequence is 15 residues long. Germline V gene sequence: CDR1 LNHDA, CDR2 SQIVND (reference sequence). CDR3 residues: CASSFAPGQGYEQYF. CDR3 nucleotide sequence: TGTGCCAGTAGTTTCGCACCGGGACAGGGCTACGAGCAGTACTTC.

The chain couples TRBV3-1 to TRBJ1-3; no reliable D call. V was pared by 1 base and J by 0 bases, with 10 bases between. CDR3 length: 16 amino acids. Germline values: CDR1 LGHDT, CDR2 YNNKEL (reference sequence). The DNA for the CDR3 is TGTGCCAGCAGCCAAGGACACTTTAGCTCTGGAAACACCATATATTTT. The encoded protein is CASSQGHFSSGNTIYF.

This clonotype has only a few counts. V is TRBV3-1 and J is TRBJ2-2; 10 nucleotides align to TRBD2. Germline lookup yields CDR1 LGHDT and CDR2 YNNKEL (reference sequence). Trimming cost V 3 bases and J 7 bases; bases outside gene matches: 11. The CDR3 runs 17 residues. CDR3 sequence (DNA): TGTGCCAGCAGCCAGACCGGGAGCGGGAGGGCCGGCGGGGAGCTGTTTTTT. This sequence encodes CASSQTGSGRAGGELFF.

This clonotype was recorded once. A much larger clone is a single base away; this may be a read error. CDR3 residues: CASSEEGSSYNEQYF. The CDR3 bases are TGTGCCAGCAGTGAAGAGGGGAGCTCCTACAATGAGCAGTACTTC. V and J are TRBV2 and TRBJ2-1, with D perhaps being TRBD1 or TRBD2 (5 bases each). The J call is doubtful: the DNA matches TRBJ2-7 better. CDR3 length: 15 amino acids. CDR1 is SNHLY and CDR2 is FYNNEI in the germline V gene.

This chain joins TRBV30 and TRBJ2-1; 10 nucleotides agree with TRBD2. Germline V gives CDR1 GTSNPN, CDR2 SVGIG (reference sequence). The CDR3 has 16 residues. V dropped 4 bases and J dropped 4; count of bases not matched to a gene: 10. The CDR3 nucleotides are TGTGCCTGGACCCGCTTGGGGACTAGCGTTTACAATGAGCAGTTCTTC. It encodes CAWTRLGTSVYNEQFF.

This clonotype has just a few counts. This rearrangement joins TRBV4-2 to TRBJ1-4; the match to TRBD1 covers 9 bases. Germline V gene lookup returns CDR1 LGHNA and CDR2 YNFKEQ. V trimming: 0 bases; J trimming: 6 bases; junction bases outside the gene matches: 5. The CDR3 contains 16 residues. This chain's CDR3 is CASSQEPWDRDEKLFF. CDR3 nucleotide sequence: TGTGCCAGCAGCCAAGAGCCCTGGGACAGGGATGAAAAACTGTTTTTT.

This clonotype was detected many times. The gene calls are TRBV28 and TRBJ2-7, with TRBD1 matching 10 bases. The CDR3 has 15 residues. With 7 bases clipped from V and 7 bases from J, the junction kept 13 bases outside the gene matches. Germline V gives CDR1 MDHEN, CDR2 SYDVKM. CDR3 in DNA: TGTGCCAGCATCCAACCGGGACAGGGGCCGCGGGAGCAGTACTTC. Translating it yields CASIQPGQGPREQYF.

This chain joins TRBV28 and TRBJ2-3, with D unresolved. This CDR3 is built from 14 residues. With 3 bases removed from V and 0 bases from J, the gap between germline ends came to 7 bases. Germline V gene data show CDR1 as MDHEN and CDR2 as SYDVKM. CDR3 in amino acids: CASSFLVSTDTQYF. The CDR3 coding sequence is TGTGCCAGCAGTTTTTTGGTCAGCACAGATACGCAGTATTTT.

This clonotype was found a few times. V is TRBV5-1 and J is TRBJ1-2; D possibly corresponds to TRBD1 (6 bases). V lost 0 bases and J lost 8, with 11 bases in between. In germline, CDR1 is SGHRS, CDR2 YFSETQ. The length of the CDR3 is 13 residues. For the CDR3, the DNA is TGCGCCAGCAGCTTGGTGGCAGGGGAGGGCTACACCTTC. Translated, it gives CASSLVAGEGYTF.

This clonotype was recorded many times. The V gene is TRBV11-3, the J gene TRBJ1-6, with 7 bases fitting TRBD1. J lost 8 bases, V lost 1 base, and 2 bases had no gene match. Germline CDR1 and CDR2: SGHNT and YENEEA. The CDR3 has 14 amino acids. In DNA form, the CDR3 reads TGTGCCAGCAGCTTAGGGACAGGCCATTCACCCCTCCACTTT. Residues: CASSLGTGHSPLHF.

The CDR3 sequence is CASSQEWQSSYNEQFF. In DNA form, the CDR3 reads TGCGCCAGCAGCCAAGAGTGGCAGAGCTCCTACAATGAGCAGTTCTTC. The chain links TRBV4-3 to TRBJ2-1; D ambiguous. V lost 0 bases, J lost 0 bases, and 9 bases lay in between. Germline assignment: CDR1 LGHNA and CDR2 YSLEER. This CDR3 spans 16 amino acids.

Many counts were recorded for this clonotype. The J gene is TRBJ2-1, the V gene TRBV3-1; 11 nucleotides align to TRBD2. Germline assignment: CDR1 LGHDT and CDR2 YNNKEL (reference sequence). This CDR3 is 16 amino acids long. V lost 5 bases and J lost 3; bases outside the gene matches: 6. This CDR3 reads CASSARLAGIYNEQFF. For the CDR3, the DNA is TGTGCCAGCAGCGCCCGACTAGCGGGAATCTACAATGAGCAGTTCTTC.

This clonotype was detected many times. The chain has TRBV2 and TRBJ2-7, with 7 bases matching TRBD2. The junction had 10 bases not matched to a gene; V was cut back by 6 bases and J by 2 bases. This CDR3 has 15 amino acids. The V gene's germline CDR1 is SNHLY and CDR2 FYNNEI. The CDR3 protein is CASSGGGLYAYEQYF. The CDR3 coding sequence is TGTGCCAGCAGCGGGGGAGGGCTGTACGCCTACGAGCAGTACTTC.

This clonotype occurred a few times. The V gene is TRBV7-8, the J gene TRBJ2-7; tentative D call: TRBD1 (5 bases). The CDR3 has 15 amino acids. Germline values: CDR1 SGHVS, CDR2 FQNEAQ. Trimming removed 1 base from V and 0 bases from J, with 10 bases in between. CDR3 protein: CASSLDRTPSYEQYF. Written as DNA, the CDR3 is TGTGCCAGCAGCTTAGACAGGACCCCCTCCTACGAGCAGTACTTC.

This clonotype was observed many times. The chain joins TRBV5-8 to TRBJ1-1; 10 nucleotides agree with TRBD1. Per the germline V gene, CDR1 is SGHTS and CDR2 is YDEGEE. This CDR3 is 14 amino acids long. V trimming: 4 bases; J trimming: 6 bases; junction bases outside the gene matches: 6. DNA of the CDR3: TGTGCCAGCAGCCTCGACAGGGGGCACGCTGAAGCTTTCTTT. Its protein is CASSLDRGHAEAFF.

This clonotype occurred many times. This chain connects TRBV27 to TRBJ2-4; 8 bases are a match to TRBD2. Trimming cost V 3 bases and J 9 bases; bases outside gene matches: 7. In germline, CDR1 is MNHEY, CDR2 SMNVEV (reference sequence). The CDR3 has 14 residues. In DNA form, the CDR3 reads TGTGCCAGCAGTTTGCTAGCGGGCCGGGGCATTCAGTACTTC. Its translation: CASSLLAGRGIQYF.